The 11 T cell receptor beta chains below were found in one sample sequenced in a study of Graves' ophthalmopathy and Graves' hyperthyroidism. The TCR beta CDR3 regions underwent amplification from RNA transcripts. RT-PCR with HTBI primers came first, then second-round multiplex PCR. Via MiXCR, TCRdb re-called the multiplex PCR reads, giving one row per CDR3 protein. The sample records about 740,000 distinct CDR3 sequences, roughly two fifths being singletons. The sequenced sample was peripheral blood. Every receptor here comes from an adult man with Graves' ophthalmopathy.

This chain links TRBV25-1 with TRBJ1-4, with TRBD1 as a possible D gene (6 bases). V lost 5 bases and J 7 bases, leaving 23 bases between the germline ends. CDR3 length: 17 residues. Germline assignment: CDR1 MGHDK and CDR2 SYGVNS. The CDR3 sequence: CASSSPAKGGAAEKLFF. Written as DNA, the CDR3 is TGTGCCAGCAGTTCCCCGGCTAAAGGGGGTGCGGCTGAAAAACTGTTTTTT.

This clonotype was detected only once. Possible read error: a much larger clone is one base away. The chain uses TRBV7-2 and TRBJ2-7, with D hard to call. In germline, CDR1 is SGHTA, CDR2 FQGNSA. This CDR3 spans 14 amino acids. The CDR3 nucleotides are TGTGCCAGCAGCTTGGCGAGGTTCTCCGACGAGCAGTACTTC. This codes for CASSLARFSDEQYF.

The rearrangement joins TRBV7-2 to TRBJ2-7; D is ambiguous. From germline, CDR1 is SGHTA and CDR2 FQGNSA. The CDR3 totals 14 residues. V dropped 6 bases and J dropped 9 bases, with 21 bases sitting between them. The CDR3 DNA reads as TGTGCCAGCAGTTCCAGCCGTGAACCTCTTGGGCAGTACTTC. Protein sequence: CASSSSREPLGQYF.

This clonotype was seen only a few times. This chain joins TRBV20-1 and TRBJ2-5, with TRBD2 matching 11 bases. J was trimmed by 5 bases and V by 0 bases; bases with no gene match: 8. The CDR3 sequence is 16 residues long. Germline CDR1 is DFQATT and CDR2 is SNEGSKA (reference sequence). The chain's CDR3 is CSARDGSGRVLETQYF. The CDR3 bases are TGCAGTGCTAGAGATGGTAGCGGGAGGGTATTGGAGACCCAGTACTTC.

This clonotype was recorded at least ten times. V and J are TRBV25-1 and TRBJ1-2; weak D call: TRBD1 (5 bases). Trimming pared 6 bases from V and 5 bases from J, leaving 13 bases between. The CDR3 is made up of 13 amino acids. CDR1 is MGHDK and CDR2 is SYGVNS in the germline V gene. CDR3 nucleotides: TGTGCCAGCAGGGTCAGGGTTCTTTATGGCTACACCTTC. Protein: CASRVRVLYGYTF.

This clonotype was observed a handful of times. The chain uses TRBV20-1 and TRBJ2-5; 8 positions agree with TRBD1. Trimming took 8 bases from V and 0 from J; bases not matched to a gene: 8. The CDR3 is 14 residues long. Per germline, CDR1 DFQATT and CDR2 SNEGSKA (reference sequence). This chain's CDR3 is CSKADRGNQETQYF. CDR3 DNA: TGCAGTAAAGCCGACAGGGGCAACCAAGAGACCCAGTACTTC.

This chain connects TRBV25-1 to TRBJ2-2; weak D call: TRBD1 (8 bases). The germline V gene encodes CDR1 MGHDK and CDR2 SYGVNS. The ends were cut back, 10 bases at V and 4 bases at J, with 16 bases in the middle. This CDR3 has 14 residues. The CDR3 bases are TGTGCCACCGACAGGGGAGGGTTCACCGGGGAGCTGTTTTTT. Translating it yields CATDRGGFTGELFF.

This clonotype turned up a few times. This CDR3 is CASSIGTGDQPQHF. DNA of the CDR3: TGTGCCAGTAGTATAGGGACAGGGGATCAGCCCCAGCATTTT. This chain joins TRBV19 and TRBJ1-5, with 9 bases that match TRBD1. The CDR3 spans 14 residues. The germline V gene encodes CDR1 LNHDA and CDR2 SQIVND (reference sequence). V shed 1 base and J 5 bases; nucleotides not matched to a gene: 0.

This clonotype was counted only a few times. V is TRBV4-1 and J is TRBJ1-1; D not certain. Trimming removed 4 bases from V and 5 bases from J, with 11 bases in between. From germline, CDR1 is MGHRA and CDR2 YSYEKL. This CDR3 comprises 13 residues. The CDR3 DNA follows: TGCGCCAGCAGCCGGAGGGTTGAGACTGAAGCTTTCTTT. Protein sequence: CASSRRVETEAFF.

This clonotype was counted many times. V and J are TRBV5-5 and TRBJ2-6, with D unresolved. The germline gives CDR1 SGHKS, CDR2 YYEKEE (reference sequence). V lost 8 bases to trimming and J lost 2 bases, with 8 bases between them. The CDR3 sequence is 13 residues long. CDR3 bases: TGTGCCAGTGCACCAACTGGGGCCAACGTCCTGACTTTC. It encodes CASAPTGANVLTF.

V usage is TRBV5-1 and J usage is TRBJ2-5, with D possibly TRBD2 on 7 matching bases. The germline V gene has CDR1 SGHRS and CDR2 YFSETQ. The CDR3 loop spans 16 amino acids. Trimming pared 2 bases from V and 3 bases from J, leaving 17 bases between. DNA of the CDR3: TGCGCCAGCAGCTTATTTCGGGGGGCGCGTGAAGAGACCCAGTACTTC. It translates to CASSLFRGAREETQYF.